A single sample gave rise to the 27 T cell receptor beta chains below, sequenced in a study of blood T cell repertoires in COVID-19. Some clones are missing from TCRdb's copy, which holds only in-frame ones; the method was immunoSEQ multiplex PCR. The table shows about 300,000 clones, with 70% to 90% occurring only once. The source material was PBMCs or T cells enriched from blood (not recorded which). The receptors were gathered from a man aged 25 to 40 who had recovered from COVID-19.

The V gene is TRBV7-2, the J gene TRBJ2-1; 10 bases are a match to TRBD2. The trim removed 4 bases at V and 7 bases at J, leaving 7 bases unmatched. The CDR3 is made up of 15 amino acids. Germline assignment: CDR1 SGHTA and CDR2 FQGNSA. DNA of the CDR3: TGTGCCAGCAGCTGGAGCGGGGGGGCGGGAAATGAGCAGTTCTTC. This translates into CASSWSGGAGNEQFF.

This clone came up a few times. In nucleotides, the CDR3 is TGTGCCAGCAGCTTAGCGGCTAGCGGAGCCTACGAGCAGTACTTC. Encoded protein: CASSLAASGAYEQYF. This chain connects TRBV7-2 to TRBJ2-7, with 7 bases identical to TRBD2. The V and J ends lost 0 bases and 2 bases, in that order; junction bases with no gene match: 4. This CDR3 has 15 residues. Per the germline V gene, CDR1 is SGHTA and CDR2 is FQGNSA.

The CDR3 sequence: CASSNTAGQYF. As DNA, the CDR3 is TGTGCCAGCAGTAACACCGCTGGGCAGTACTTC. This chain uses TRBV2 with TRBJ2-7; D gene ambiguous. The CDR3 sequence is 11 residues long. Per germline, CDR1 SNHLY and CDR2 FYNNEI. Deletions cut 5 bases from V and 9 bases from J, with 11 bases between.

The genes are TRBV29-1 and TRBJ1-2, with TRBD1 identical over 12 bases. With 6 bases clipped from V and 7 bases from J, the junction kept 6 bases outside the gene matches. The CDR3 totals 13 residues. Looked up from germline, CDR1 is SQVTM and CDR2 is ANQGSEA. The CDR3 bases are TGCAGCGTCCCGGGACAGGGGGCGCGTGGCTACACCTTC. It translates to CSVPGQGARGYTF.

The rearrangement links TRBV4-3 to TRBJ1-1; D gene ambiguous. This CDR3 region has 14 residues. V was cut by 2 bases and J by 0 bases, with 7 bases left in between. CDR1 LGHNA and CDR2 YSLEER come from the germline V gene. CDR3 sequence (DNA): TGCGCCAGCAGCCAACTCACGGTGAACACTGAAGCTTTCTTT. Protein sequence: CASSQLTVNTEAFF.

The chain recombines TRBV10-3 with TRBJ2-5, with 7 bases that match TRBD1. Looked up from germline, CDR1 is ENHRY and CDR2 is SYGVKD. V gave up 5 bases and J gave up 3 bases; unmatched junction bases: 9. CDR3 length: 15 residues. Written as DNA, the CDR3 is TGTGCCATCAGTAGTGAACAGGGGAGAGAAGAGACCCAGTACTTC. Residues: CAISSEQGREETQYF.

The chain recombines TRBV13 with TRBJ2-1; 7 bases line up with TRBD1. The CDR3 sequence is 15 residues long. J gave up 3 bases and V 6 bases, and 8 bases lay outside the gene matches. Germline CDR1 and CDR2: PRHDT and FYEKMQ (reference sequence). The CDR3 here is CASRFEGAVYNEQFF. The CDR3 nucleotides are TGTGCCAGCAGGTTCGAGGGGGCCGTCTACAATGAGCAGTTCTTC.

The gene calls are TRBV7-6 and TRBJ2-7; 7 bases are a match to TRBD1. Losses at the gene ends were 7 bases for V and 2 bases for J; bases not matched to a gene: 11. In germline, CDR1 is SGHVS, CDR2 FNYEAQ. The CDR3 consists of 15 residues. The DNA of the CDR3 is TGTGCCAGCACTCTTTCTAACAGGGGCCCCTACGAGCAGTACTTC. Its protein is CASTLSNRGPYEQYF.

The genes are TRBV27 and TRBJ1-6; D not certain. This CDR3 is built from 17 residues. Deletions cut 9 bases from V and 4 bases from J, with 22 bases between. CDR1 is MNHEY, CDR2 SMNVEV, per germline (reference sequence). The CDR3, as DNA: TGTGCCAGGCCGGCTTACGAACCCCGGGGTTATAATTCACCCCTCCACTTT. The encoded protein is CARPAYEPRGYNSPLHF.

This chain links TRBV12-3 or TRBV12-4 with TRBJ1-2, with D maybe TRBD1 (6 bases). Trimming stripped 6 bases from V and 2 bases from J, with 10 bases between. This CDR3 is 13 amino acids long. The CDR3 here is CASRTDSNYGYTF. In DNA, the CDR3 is TGTGCCAGCAGGACGGACAGCAACTATGGCTACACCTTC.

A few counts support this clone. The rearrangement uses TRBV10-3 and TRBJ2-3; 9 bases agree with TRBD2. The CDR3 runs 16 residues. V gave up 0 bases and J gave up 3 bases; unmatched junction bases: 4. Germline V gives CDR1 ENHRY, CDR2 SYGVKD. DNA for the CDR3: TGTGCCATCAGTGAGTCGCTGGCGGGGGGGACAGATACGCAGTATTTT. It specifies CAISESLAGGTDTQYF.

The CDR3: CASSDTAGGILHTQYF. CDR3 in DNA: TGTGCCAGCAGTGATACAGCGGGGGGGATTCTTCATACGCAGTATTTT. The chain is built from TRBV2 and TRBJ2-3; 10 bases are shared with TRBD2. J gave up 7 bases and V 3 bases, and 10 bases lay outside the gene matches. The CDR3 spans 16 residues. Germline-derived CDR1 and CDR2 are SNHLY and FYNNEI.

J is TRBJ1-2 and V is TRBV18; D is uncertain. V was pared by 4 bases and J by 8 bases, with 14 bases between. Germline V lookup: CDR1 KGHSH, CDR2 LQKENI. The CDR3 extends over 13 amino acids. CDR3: CASSRPGGKGYTF. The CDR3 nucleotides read TGTGCCAGCTCACGGCCGGGAGGCAAGGGCTACACCTTC.

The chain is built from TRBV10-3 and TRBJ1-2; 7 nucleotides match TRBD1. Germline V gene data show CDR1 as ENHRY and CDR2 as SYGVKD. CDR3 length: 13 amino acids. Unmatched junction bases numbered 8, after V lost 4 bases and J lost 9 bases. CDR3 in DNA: TGTGCCATCAGTGGGGTAGGGGGCGTGAGCTACACCTTC. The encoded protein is CAISGVGGVSYTF.

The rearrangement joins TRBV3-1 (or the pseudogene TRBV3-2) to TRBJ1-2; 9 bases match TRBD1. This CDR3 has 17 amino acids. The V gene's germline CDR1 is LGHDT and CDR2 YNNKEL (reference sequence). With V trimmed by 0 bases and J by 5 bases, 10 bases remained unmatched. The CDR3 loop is CASSQEGYLQGAYGYTF. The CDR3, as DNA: TGTGCCAGCAGCCAAGAAGGGTACCTACAGGGGGCTTATGGCTACACCTTC.

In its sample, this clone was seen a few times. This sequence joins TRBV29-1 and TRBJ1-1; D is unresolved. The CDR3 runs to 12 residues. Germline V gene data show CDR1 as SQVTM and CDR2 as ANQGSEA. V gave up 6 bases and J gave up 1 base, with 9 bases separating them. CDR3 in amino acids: CSVDPGNTEAFF. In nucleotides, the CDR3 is TGCAGCGTCGATCCAGGGAACACTGAAGCTTTCTTT. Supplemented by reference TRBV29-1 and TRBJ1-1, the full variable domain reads SAVISQKPSRDICQRGTSLTIQCQVDSQVTMMFWYRQQPGQSLTLIATANQGSEATYESGFVIDKFPISRPNLTFSTLTVSNMSPEDSSIYLCSVDPGNTEAFFGQGTRLTVV.

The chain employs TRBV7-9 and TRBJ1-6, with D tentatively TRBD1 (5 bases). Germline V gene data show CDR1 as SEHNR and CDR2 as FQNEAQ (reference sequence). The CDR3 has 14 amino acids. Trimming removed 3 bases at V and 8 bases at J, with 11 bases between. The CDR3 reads CASSFTSGDSPLHF. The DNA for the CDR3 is TGTGCCAGCAGCTTTACTTCGGGGGATTCACCCCTCCACTTT.

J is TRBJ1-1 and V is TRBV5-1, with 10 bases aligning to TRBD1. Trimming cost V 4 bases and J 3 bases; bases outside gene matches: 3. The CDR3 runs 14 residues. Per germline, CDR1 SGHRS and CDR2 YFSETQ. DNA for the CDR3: TGCGCCAGCAGCACCGGACAGGGGGACACTGAAGCTTTCTTT. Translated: CASSTGQGDTEAFF.

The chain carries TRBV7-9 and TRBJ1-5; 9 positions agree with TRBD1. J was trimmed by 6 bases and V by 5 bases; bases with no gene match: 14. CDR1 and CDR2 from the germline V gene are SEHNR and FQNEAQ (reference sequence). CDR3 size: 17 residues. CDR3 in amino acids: CASSRGQGSPWTQPQHF. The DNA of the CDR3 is TGTGCCAGCAGCCGGGGACAGGGCTCACCCTGGACTCAGCCCCAGCATTTT.

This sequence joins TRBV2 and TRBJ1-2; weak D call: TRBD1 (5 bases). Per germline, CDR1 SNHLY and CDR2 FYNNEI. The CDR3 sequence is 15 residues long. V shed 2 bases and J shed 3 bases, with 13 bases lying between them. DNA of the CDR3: TGTGCCAGCAGTGAATTTCAGGGTTCCTACTATGGCTACACCTTC. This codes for CASSEFQGSYYGYTF.

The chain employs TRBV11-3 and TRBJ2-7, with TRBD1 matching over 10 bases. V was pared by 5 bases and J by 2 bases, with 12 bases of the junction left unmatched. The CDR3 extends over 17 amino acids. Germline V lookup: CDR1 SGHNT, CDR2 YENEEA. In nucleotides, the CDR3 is TGTGCCAGCAGCCCCACCCGACCGGGACAGGGGCCCTACGAGCAGTACTTC. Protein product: CASSPTRPGQGPYEQYF.

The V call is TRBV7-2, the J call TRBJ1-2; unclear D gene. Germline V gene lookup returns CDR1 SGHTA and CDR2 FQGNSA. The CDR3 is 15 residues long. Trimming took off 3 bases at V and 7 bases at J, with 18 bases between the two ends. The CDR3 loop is CASSFRGSNMGGYTF. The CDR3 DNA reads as TGTGCCAGCAGCTTTCGCGGATCCAATATGGGTGGCTACACCTTC.

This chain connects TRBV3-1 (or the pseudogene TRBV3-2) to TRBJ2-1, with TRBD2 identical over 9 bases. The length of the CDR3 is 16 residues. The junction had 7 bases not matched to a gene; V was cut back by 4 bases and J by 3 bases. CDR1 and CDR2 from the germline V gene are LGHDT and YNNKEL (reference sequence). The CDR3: CASSLISGGGYNEQFF. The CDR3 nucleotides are TGTGCCAGCAGCCTAATTAGCGGGGGCGGCTACAATGAGCAGTTCTTC.

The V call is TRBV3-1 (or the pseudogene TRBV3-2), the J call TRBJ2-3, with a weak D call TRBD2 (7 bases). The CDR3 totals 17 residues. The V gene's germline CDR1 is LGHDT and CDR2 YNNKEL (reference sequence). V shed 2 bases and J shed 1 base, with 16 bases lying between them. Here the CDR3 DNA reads TGTGCCAGCAGCCAATCGAGGGGGGGGTTAGGCACAGATACGCAGTATTTT. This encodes CASSQSRGGLGTDTQYF.

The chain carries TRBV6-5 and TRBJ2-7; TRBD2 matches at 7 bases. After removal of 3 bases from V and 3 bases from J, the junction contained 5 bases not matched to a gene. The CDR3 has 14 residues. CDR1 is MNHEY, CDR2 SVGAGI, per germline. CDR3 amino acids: CASSYERGGYEQYF. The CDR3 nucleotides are TGTGCCAGCAGTTATGAGCGGGGAGGCTACGAGCAGTACTTC.

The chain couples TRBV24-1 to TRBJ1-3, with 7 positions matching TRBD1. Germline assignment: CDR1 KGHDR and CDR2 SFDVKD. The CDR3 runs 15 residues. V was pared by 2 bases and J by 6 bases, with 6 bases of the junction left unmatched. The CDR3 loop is CATSDSTGPLNTIYF. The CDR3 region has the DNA TGTGCCACCAGTGATTCGACAGGGCCGTTAAACACCATATATTTT.

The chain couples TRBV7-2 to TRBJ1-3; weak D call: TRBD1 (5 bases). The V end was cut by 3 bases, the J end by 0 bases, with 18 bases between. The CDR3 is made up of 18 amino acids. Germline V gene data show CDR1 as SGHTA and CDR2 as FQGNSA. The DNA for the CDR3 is TGTGCCAGCAGCTTCATTCGCAATGGCAGGGCCTCTGGAAACACCATATATTTT. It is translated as CASSFIRNGRASGNTIYF.